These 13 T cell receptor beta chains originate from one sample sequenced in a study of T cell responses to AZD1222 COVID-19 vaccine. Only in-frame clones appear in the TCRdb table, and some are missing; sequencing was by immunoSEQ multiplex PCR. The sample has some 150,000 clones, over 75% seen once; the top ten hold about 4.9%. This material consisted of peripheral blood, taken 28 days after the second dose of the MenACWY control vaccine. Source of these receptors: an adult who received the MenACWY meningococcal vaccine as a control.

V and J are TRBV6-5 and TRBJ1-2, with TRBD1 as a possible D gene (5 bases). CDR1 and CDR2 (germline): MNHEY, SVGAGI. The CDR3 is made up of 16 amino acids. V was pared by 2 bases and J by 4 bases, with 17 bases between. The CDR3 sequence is CASSYSEKGAGYGYTF. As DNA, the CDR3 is TGTGCCAGCAGTTACAGCGAGAAAGGGGCGGGCTATGGCTACACCTTC.

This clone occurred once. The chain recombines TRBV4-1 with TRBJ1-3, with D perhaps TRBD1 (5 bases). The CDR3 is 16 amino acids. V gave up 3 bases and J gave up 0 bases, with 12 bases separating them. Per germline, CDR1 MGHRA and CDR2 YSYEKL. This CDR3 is CASSHERGDSGNTIYF. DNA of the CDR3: TGCGCCAGCAGCCATGAACGGGGGGACTCTGGAAACACCATATATTTT.

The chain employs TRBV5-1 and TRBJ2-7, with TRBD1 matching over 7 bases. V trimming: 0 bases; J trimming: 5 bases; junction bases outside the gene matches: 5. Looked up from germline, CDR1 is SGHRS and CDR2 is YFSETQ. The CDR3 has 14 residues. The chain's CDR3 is CASSLGTGSNEQYF. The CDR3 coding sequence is TGCGCCAGCAGCTTGGGGACAGGCTCGAACGAGCAGTACTTC.

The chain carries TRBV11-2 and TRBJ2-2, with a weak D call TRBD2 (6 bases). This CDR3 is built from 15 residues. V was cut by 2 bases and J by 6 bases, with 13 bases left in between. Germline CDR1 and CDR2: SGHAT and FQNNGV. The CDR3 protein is CASSLPLWGAGELFF. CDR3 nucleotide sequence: TGTGCCAGCAGCTTACCACTCTGGGGGGCCGGGGAGCTGTTTTTT.

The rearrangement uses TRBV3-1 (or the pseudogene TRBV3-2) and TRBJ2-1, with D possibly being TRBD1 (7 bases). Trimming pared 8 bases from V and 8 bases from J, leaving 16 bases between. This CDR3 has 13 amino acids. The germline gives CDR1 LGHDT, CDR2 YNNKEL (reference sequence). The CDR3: CASGGWTGHEQFF. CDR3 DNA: TGTGCCAGCGGGGGGTGGACAGGCCATGAGCAGTTCTTC.

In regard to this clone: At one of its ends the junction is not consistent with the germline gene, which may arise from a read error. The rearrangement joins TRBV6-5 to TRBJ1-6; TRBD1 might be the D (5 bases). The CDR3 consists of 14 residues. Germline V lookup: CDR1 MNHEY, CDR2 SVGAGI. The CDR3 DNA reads TGTGCCAGCAGCACCCGGGACGCCGTATCACCCTTCCACTTT. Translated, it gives CASSTRDAVSPFHF.

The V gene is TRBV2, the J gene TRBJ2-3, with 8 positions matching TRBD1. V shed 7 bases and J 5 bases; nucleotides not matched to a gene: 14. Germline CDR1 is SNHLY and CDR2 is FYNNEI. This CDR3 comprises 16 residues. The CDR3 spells CASNPGQGVSQDTQYF. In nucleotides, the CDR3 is TGTGCCAGCAACCCCGGACAGGGCGTCTCCCAAGATACGCAGTATTTT.

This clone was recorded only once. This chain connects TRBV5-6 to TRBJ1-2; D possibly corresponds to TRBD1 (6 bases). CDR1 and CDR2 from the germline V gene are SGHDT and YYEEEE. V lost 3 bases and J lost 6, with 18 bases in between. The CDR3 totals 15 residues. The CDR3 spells CASSWGPQQTDGYTF. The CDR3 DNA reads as TGTGCCAGCAGCTGGGGGCCCCAACAAACCGATGGCTACACCTTC.

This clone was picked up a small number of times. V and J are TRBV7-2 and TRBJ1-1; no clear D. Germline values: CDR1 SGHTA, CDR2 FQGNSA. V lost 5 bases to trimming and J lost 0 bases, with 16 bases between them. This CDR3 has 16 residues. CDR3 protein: CASSPRGWNLNTEAFF. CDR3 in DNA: TGTGCCAGCAGCCCAAGAGGTTGGAATCTGAACACTGAAGCTTTCTTT.

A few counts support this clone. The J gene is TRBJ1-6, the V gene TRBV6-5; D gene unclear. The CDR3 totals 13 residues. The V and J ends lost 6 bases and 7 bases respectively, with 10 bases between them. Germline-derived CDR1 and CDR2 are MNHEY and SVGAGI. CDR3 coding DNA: TGTGCCAGCAGCCAGACCAAAAATTCACCCCTCCACTTT. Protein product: CASSQTKNSPLHF.

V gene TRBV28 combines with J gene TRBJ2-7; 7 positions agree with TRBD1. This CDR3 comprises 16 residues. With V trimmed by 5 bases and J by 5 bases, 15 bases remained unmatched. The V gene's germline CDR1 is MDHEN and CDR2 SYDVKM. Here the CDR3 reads CASSTVAGGAPNEQYF. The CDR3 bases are TGTGCCAGCAGTACCGTCGCAGGGGGTGCACCTAACGAGCAGTACTTC.

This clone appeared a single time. CDR3 sequence: CASSLRASGGTDTQYF. DNA for the CDR3: TGTGCCAGCAGCTTACGGGCTAGCGGGGGCACAGATACGCAGTATTTT. The chain carries TRBV7-9 and TRBJ2-3; 9 positions agree with TRBD2. Trimming cost V 2 bases and J 1 base; bases outside gene matches: 4. Germline V gives CDR1 SEHNR, CDR2 FQNEAQ (reference sequence). The CDR3 is 16 amino acids.

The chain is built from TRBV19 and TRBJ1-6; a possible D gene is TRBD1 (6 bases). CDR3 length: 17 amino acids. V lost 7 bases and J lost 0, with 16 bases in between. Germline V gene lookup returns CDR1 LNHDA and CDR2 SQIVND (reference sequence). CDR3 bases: TGTGCCAGTACTCAAGGGACACCGAGCTCCTATAATTCACCCCTCCACTTT. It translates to CASTQGTPSSYNSPLHF.